These 29 T cell receptor beta chains came from one sample sequenced in a study of blood T cell repertoires in COVID-19. The repertoire was sequenced with immunoSEQ multiplex PCR; TCRdb's copy has only in-frame clones and lacks some. The data contain fewer than 120,000 clones, nearly 80% of them singletons. Sample: peripheral blood. The receptors derive from a woman aged 80 or older with active or convalescent COVID-19.

In DNA form, the CDR3 reads TGTGCCAGCAGCCAAAGTCTGGGCGGGCCGTACCAAGAGACCCAGTACTTC. Translated, it gives CASSQSLGGPYQETQYF. V is TRBV7-9 and J is TRBJ2-5; D perhaps matches TRBD2 (5 bases). This CDR3 spans 17 amino acids. The ends were cut back, 5 bases at V and 0 bases at J, with 19 bases in the middle. CDR1 is SEHNR and CDR2 is FQNEAQ in the germline V gene (reference sequence).

The chain combines TRBV9 with TRBJ2-1, with a weak D call TRBD2 (6 bases). The CDR3 spans 15 residues. The ends were cut back, 1 base at V and 1 base at J, with 9 bases in the middle. Germline V gives CDR1 SGDLS, CDR2 YYNGEE. The CDR3 loop reads CASSVMGGSYNEQFF. As DNA, the CDR3 is TGTGCCAGCAGCGTAATGGGGGGATCCTACAATGAGCAGTTCTTC.

This clone has a handful of counts. The CDR3 loop is CASSESGGGTEAFF. The CDR3 DNA reads as TGCGCCAGCAGTGAGTCGGGGGGTGGCACTGAAGCTTTCTTT. The chain employs TRBV10-2 and TRBJ1-1; D perhaps matches TRBD1 (5 bases). The CDR3 has 14 amino acids. Trimming took 0 bases from V and 4 from J, leaving 9 bases between them. CDR1 is WSHSY, CDR2 SAAADI, per germline.

The CDR3 nucleotides read TGTGCCAGCAGCCACTCTACTGGGCTTTACTACGAGCAGTACTTC. Translating gives CASSHSTGLYYEQYF. The chain recombines TRBV7-2 with TRBJ2-7, with D hard to call. This CDR3 region has 15 residues. Trimming cost V 5 bases and J 3 bases, with 17 bases left between them. Germline CDR1 SGHTA, CDR2 FQGNSA.

This sequence joins TRBV29-1 and TRBJ1-5, with a tentative D call TRBD1 (5 bases). The CDR3 contains 15 residues. Germline CDR1 reads SQVTM; CDR2 reads ANQGSEA. With 1 base removed from V and 2 bases from J, the gap between germline ends came to 12 bases. The DNA for the CDR3 is TGCAGCGTTGAAGTTGAGGGAGGGGGCAATCAGCCCCAGCATTTT. This translates into CSVEVEGGGNQPQHF.

This clone came up once. V is TRBV7-2 and J is TRBJ2-1; D gene ambiguous. Deletions cut 1 base from V and 0 bases from J, with 4 bases between. CDR1 is SGHTA, CDR2 FQGNSA, per germline. The CDR3 contains 14 residues. CDR3: CASSLDNSYNEQFF. The CDR3 DNA is TGTGCCAGCAGCTTAGACAACTCCTACAATGAGCAGTTCTTC.

The chain carries TRBV5-1 and TRBJ2-5; D may be TRBD1 (6 bases). The CDR3 is made up of 13 amino acids. Trimming pared 4 bases from V and 2 bases from J, leaving 9 bases between. Germline V gene data show CDR1 as SGHRS and CDR2 as YFSETQ. The CDR3 DNA is TGCGCCAGCAGCCACGGACAGCAAGAGACCCAGTACTTC. Translating it yields CASSHGQQETQYF.

The rearrangement joins TRBV7-9 to TRBJ2-3; D is unclear. The germline V gene encodes CDR1 SEHNR and CDR2 FQNEAQ (reference sequence). V gave up 3 bases and J gave up 6 bases, with 7 bases separating them. The CDR3 runs to 12 residues. CDR3 loop: CASSLQADTQYF. The CDR3 bases are TGTGCCAGCAGCTTGCAGGCGGATACGCAGTATTTT.

The chain carries TRBV15 and TRBJ2-1; 7 positions match TRBD1. Unmatched junction bases numbered 2, after V lost 0 bases and J lost 0 bases. In germline, CDR1 is LNHNV, CDR2 YYDKDF (reference sequence). CDR3 length equals 16 residues. The CDR3 DNA sequence: TGTGCCACCAGCAGAGACGGGGACAGCTCCTACAATGAGCAGTTCTTC. This codes for CATSRDGDSSYNEQFF.

The rearrangement links TRBV6-5 to TRBJ2-6; D call uncertain. V dropped 10 bases and J dropped 1 base, with 11 bases sitting between them. The CDR3 covers 14 residues. The germline V gene encodes CDR1 MNHEY and CDR2 SVGAGI. DNA for the CDR3: TGTGCCAATACTCGGTTGTCTGGGGCCAACGTCCTGACTTTC. Protein sequence: CANTRLSGANVLTF.

This clone was seen only a few times. The chain joins TRBV30 to TRBJ2-3; 8 positions agree with TRBD2. This CDR3 comprises 13 residues. Trimming took 4 bases from V and 5 from J; bases not matched to a gene: 5. Germline CDR1 and CDR2: GTSNPN and SVGIG (reference sequence). Written as DNA, the CDR3 is TGTGCCTGGAATAGCGGGAATGGAGATACGCAGTATTTT. Encoded protein: CAWNSGNGDTQYF.

The chain links TRBV7-2 to TRBJ2-3; no clear D. Trimming pared 6 bases from V and 2 bases from J, leaving 6 bases between. The CDR3 is 12 amino acids. Looked up from germline, CDR1 is SGHTA and CDR2 is FQGNSA. The CDR3 bases are TGTGCCAGCAGTCTAGACACAGATACGCAGTATTTT. This codes for CASSLDTDTQYF.

To note about this clone: At one end the junction does not follow the germline gene, possibly because of a read error. The chain carries TRBV28 and TRBJ2-1; 10 bases are a match to TRBD2. The CDR3 length is 14 residues. Germline assignment: CDR1 MDHEN and CDR2 SYDVKM. DNA of the CDR3: TGTGCCAGCGGTTTGACTAGCGGGCGAAATGAGCAGTTCTTC. It translates to CASGLTSGRNEQFF.

This clone is deemed medium-sized. The CDR3 loop is CASSLRGGYTF. Here the CDR3 DNA reads TGTGCCAGCAGCCTCAGAGGTGGCTACACCTTC. V usage is TRBV9 and J usage is TRBJ1-2; no firm D call. The CDR3 runs to 11 residues. The germline V and J ends were trimmed by 4 bases and 7 bases, with 8 bases remaining between them. From germline, CDR1 is SGDLS and CDR2 YYNGEE. The full variable domain, its missing parts supplied by reference TRBV9 and TRBJ1-2, is DSGVTQTPKHLITATGQRVTLRCSPRSGDLSVYWYQQSLDQGLQFLIQYYNGEERAKGNILERFSAQQFPDLHSELNLSSLELGDSALYFCASSLRGGYTFGSGTRLTVV.

V is TRBV18 and J is TRBJ1-1, with 7 bases fitting TRBD1. The CDR3 spans 16 residues. V lost 4 bases to trimming and J lost 4 bases; unmatched junction nucleotides: 12. In germline, CDR1 is KGHSH, CDR2 LQKENI. The CDR3 DNA sequence: TGTGCCAGCTCACATACCCGGACAGAGGGGGCCACTGAAGCTTTCTTT. Translated: CASSHTRTEGATEAFF.

This clone was detected only a few times. The chain has TRBV20-1 and TRBJ2-7; D call uncertain. Germline CDR1 and CDR2: DFQATT and SNEGSKA (reference sequence). Trimming removed 3 bases from V and 5 bases from J, with 8 bases in between. The CDR3 consists of 11 residues. The CDR3: CSARGLHEQYF. CDR3 coding DNA: TGCAGTGCTAGGGGCCTCCACGAGCAGTACTTC.

This clone showed up just once. The chain uses TRBV15 and TRBJ2-5; 7 positions agree with TRBD1. The germline V gene encodes CDR1 LNHNV and CDR2 YYDKDF (reference sequence). V was clipped by 1 base and J by 3 bases; unmatched bases: 11. The CDR3 extends over 17 amino acids. This CDR3 reads CATSRVRRGTAKETQYF. CDR3 DNA: TGTGCCACCAGCAGAGTCAGGAGAGGGACAGCTAAAGAGACCCAGTACTTC.

The chain employs TRBV19 and TRBJ1-5; a possible D gene is TRBD1 (6 bases). V lost 4 bases to trimming and J lost 0 bases, with 16 bases between them. Germline CDR1 LNHDA, CDR2 SQIVND (reference sequence). The CDR3 covers 17 residues. Here the CDR3 DNA reads TGTGCCAGTAGTAGCCGAGGGACACCATATAGCAATCAGCCCCAGCATTTT. It is translated as CASSSRGTPYSNQPQHF.

This clone was seen a handful of times. The chain is built from TRBV27 and TRBJ1-1; unclear D gene. CDR1 is MNHEY, CDR2 SMNVEV, per germline (reference sequence). V was trimmed by 7 bases and J by 2 bases, leaving 5 bases between them. CDR3 length: 11 amino acids. The CDR3 DNA reads TGTGCCAGCACCAAAAACACTGAAGCTTTCTTT. This encodes CASTKNTEAFF.

This chain uses TRBV9 with TRBJ2-1; D perhaps matches TRBD2 (6 bases). Germline-derived CDR1 and CDR2 are SGDLS and YYNGEE. CDR3 length: 15 residues. Trimming pared 0 bases from V and 4 bases from J, leaving 11 bases between. As DNA, the CDR3 is TGTGCCAGCAGCGTAGCGGGAGATATATACAATGAGCAGTTCTTC. Translating it yields CASSVAGDIYNEQFF.

The V call is TRBV24-1, the J call TRBJ2-3, with D maybe TRBD2 (6 bases). Germline values: CDR1 KGHDR, CDR2 SFDVKD. This CDR3 has 18 amino acids. Trimming shortened V by 5 bases and J by 0 bases, and 20 bases separated the two germline ends. The CDR3 protein is CATSARPSLATSTDTQYF. CDR3 in DNA: TGTGCCACCAGTGCCCGCCCCTCTCTAGCGACTAGCACAGATACGCAGTATTTT.

The rearrangement joins TRBV2 to TRBJ2-3; 12 bases are shared with TRBD2. The CDR3 is made up of 15 amino acids. Germline lookup yields CDR1 SNHLY and CDR2 FYNNEI. Germline trimming cut 6 bases from V and 6 bases from J; bases unmatched to any gene: 7. The CDR3 loop reads CASSRLAGVGDTQYF. CDR3 sequence (DNA): TGTGCCAGCAGCCGACTAGCGGGAGTGGGGGATACGCAGTATTTT.

This chain joins TRBV6-6 and TRBJ2-1; D possibly corresponds to TRBD1 (6 bases). Germline assignment: CDR1 MNHNY and CDR2 SVGAGI (reference sequence). V lost 0 bases, J lost 7 bases, and 10 bases lay in between. This CDR3 contains 14 residues. The CDR3 nucleotides are TGTGCCAGCAGTTACTCGAGAGGGGGAAATGAGCAGTTCTTC. Translation: CASSYSRGGNEQFF.

The chain employs TRBV4-1 and TRBJ1-1; tentative D call: TRBD1 (5 bases). Germline V gene lookup returns CDR1 MGHRA and CDR2 YSYEKL. V shed 0 bases and J shed 4 bases, with 12 bases lying between them. The CDR3 consists of 15 residues. CDR3 nucleotides: TGCGCCAGCAGCCAAGAGATAGGGGTAGGCACTGAAGCTTTCTTT. This translates into CASSQEIGVGTEAFF.

The rearrangement links TRBV14 to TRBJ2-1; D is perhaps TRBD2 (7 bases). The germline V and J ends were trimmed by 4 bases and 6 bases, with 28 bases remaining between them. The CDR3 contains 19 residues. Germline lookup yields CDR1 SGHDN and CDR2 FVKESK. The CDR3 DNA sequence: TGTGCCAGCAGCCGCCTGACTTTCAGCGGGATTCGAGGGGGCAATGAGCAGTTCTTC. Translation: CASSRLTFSGIRGGNEQFF.

V gene TRBV27 combines with J gene TRBJ1-4, with TRBD1 matching 8 bases. The V and J ends lost 3 bases and 10 bases, in that order; junction bases with no gene match: 7. CDR1 is MNHEY, CDR2 SMNVEV, per germline (reference sequence). The CDR3 length is 14 residues. This CDR3 is CASSFNQGAGKLFF. DNA for the CDR3: TGTGCCAGCAGTTTTAATCAGGGGGCGGGAAAACTGTTTTTT.

This clone came up once. This CDR3 is CASSFTGATYGYTF. Here the CDR3 DNA reads TGTGCCAGCAGCTTTACAGGGGCTACATATGGCTACACCTTC. The chain combines TRBV11-2 with TRBJ1-2; 7 nucleotides line up with TRBD1. Losses at the gene ends were 3 bases for V and 5 bases for J; bases not matched to a gene: 6. Germline lookup yields CDR1 SGHAT and CDR2 FQNNGV. There are 14 residues in the CDR3.

The V call is TRBV2, the J call TRBJ2-1; TRBD1 is a possible D gene (5 bases). The CDR3 runs 13 residues. The germline V gene has CDR1 SNHLY and CDR2 FYNNEI. With 2 bases removed from V and 9 bases from J, the gap between germline ends came to 11 bases. The CDR3 loop reads CASSEIWGGEQFF. CDR3 DNA sequence: TGTGCCAGCAGTGAAATCTGGGGCGGTGAGCAGTTCTTC.

The CDR3 here is CASSRTRESYNEQFF. Here the CDR3 DNA reads TGTGCCAGCAGCCGAACTCGGGAGTCCTACAATGAGCAGTTCTTC. This chain links TRBV7-3 with TRBJ2-1, with TRBD2 as a possible D gene (6 bases). The V end was cut by 5 bases, the J end by 1 base, with 12 bases between. Per germline, CDR1 SGHTA and CDR2 FQGTGA. This CDR3 contains 15 residues.